This T cell receptor beta chain was recorded in a study of graft-versus-host responses after intestinal transplantation. As for the study in general: Tacrolimus plus steroids were given to all recipients for roughly 3 years, preceded by anti-thymocyte globulin induction.

Of note for this clone: Antigen unknown.

Study findings and constraints: Levels of circulating GvH clones at their peak were associated with early post-transplant HvG declines. Some GvH clones appeared in ileal mucosa or blood before recipient bone marrow.

Repertoires were generated with immunoSEQ multiplex PCR, while TCRdb's copy carries only in-frame clones and drops some. The repertoire holds around 100,000 clones, with about 88% as singletons. CDR1 is MNHEY, CDR2 SMNVEV, per germline (reference sequence). Deletions cut 3 bases from V and 5 bases from J, with 10 bases between. This CDR3 contains 13 residues. The V call is TRBV27, the J call TRBJ1-1; TRBD1 is a possible D gene (6 bases). The receptor was derived from a human donor who was the organ donor for an intestinal transplant. Here the sequenced sample was unstimulated CD4+ T cells sorted from spleen or lymph node cells, taken before transplant. CDR3 residues: CASSFRGVTEAFF. The CDR3 bases are TGTGCCAGCAGTTTTAGGGGGGTAACTGAAGCTTTCTTT.